These 11 T cell receptor beta chains were all obtained from the same sample, sequenced in a study of breast tumors, draining lymph nodes, adjacent tissues. TCRdb used MiXCR to reprocess the multiplex PCR reads, holding one entry per CDR3 protein. This sample carries about 14,000 distinct CDR3 sequences, approximately 62% of them seen once, and the ten largest clones take about half. Source material: tumor-adjacent breast tissue. Receptors originate from a female donor with breast cancer. Some clones in this sample may be carry-over from other donors' samples.

The chain is built from TRBV20-1 and TRBJ2-5, with 12 bases that match TRBD1. The CDR3 is 16 amino acids. Trimming at V came to 5 bases and at J to 2 bases, leaving 9 bases not matched to a gene. CDR1 is DFQATT, CDR2 SNEGSKA, per germline (reference sequence). CDR3 in DNA: TGCAGTGCTGAGGGGGACAGGGGGCGGGGGCAAGAGACCCAGTACTTC. It yields the protein CSAEGDRGRGQETQYF.

This clonotype was counted between two and nine times. V is TRBV9 and J is TRBJ2-7; 14 bases line up with TRBD2. Losses at the gene ends were 2 bases for V and 7 bases for J; bases not matched to a gene: 5. Germline values: CDR1 SGDLS, CDR2 YYNGEE. This CDR3 is built from 15 residues. The CDR3: CASSVGGLAGDEQYF. The CDR3, as DNA: TGTGCCAGCAGCGTTGGGGGACTAGCGGGAGATGAGCAGTACTTC.

This clonotype was seen ten or more times. The chain joins TRBV6-1 to TRBJ2-3; possible D gene TRBD1, 6 bases. The CDR3 length is 15 residues. Germline CDR1 and CDR2: MNHNS and SASEGT. Trimming removed 7 bases from V and 3 bases from J, with 17 bases in between. As DNA, the CDR3 is TGTGCCAGCATCTTCGCAGGGGCGCGGACAGATACGCAGTATTTT. Translation gives CASIFAGARTDTQYF.

This chain links TRBV2 with TRBJ1-1; D is uncertain. The germline CDR1 and CDR2 sequences are SNHLY and FYNNEI. With 6 bases removed from V and 0 bases from J, the gap between germline ends came to 11 bases. The CDR3 runs to 14 residues. The CDR3 reads CASSGEVLNTEAFF. The CDR3, as DNA: TGTGCCAGCAGCGGGGAGGTCTTGAACACTGAAGCTTTCTTT.

This clonotype was observed at least ten times. A read error is possible here, since a much larger clone lies one base away. CDR3 nucleotide sequence: TGTGCCAGCAGCTTAGCAGGGGGGGCTACCTACGAGCAGTACTTC. Its protein is CASSLAGGATYEQYF. The rearrangement links TRBV11-2 to TRBJ2-7; either TRBD1 or TRBD2 may supply D (7 bases each). Germline V lookup: CDR1 SGHAT, CDR2 FQNNGV. Trimming removed 1 base from V and 2 bases from J, with 12 bases in between. The CDR3 extends over 15 amino acids. Drawing the rest from reference TRBV11-2 and TRBJ2-7, the complete variable domain is EAGVAQSPRYKIIEKRQSVAFWCNPISGHATLYWYQQILGQGPKLLIQFQNNGVVDDSQLPKDRFSAERLKGVDSTLKIQPAKLEDSAVYLCASSLAGGATYEQYFGPGTRLTVT.

The chain uses TRBV4-1 and TRBJ2-7, with D perhaps assigned TRBD1 or TRBD2 (5 bases each). The CDR3 runs to 16 residues. Germline CDR1 reads MGHRA; CDR2 reads YSYEKL. V dropped 3 bases and J dropped 2 bases, with 17 bases sitting between them. The CDR3 reads CASSQAAGTEAYEQYF. The CDR3 DNA is TGCGCCAGCAGCCAGGCCGCCGGGACGGAGGCCTACGAGCAGTACTTC.

The chain has TRBV10-2 and TRBJ1-6; TRBD1 matches 8 bases. CDR3 size: 15 residues. The ends lost 2 bases at V and 3 bases at J; junction bases unmatched: 0. Germline loops: CDR1 WSHSY, CDR2 SAAADI. Written as DNA, the CDR3 is TGCGCCAGCAGTGAGGGACAGGGCTATAATTCACCCCTCCACTTT. Translated: CASSEGQGYNSPLHF.

This clonotype is medium-sized within its sample. The rearrangement joins TRBV5-1 to TRBJ2-3; no definite D call. Germline CDR1 is SGHRS and CDR2 is YFSETQ. The CDR3 length is 14 residues. The ends were cut back, 4 bases at V and 6 bases at J, with 15 bases in the middle. The CDR3 is CASSPDGSSDTQYF. The CDR3 nucleotides are TGCGCCAGCAGCCCGGACGGAAGCTCCGATACGCAGTATTTT.

In its sample, this clonotype was seen many times. This sequence joins TRBV4-2 and TRBJ2-2; D is possibly TRBD2 (7 bases). Trimming removed 5 bases from V and 0 bases from J, with 13 bases in between. Looked up from germline, CDR1 is LGHNA and CDR2 is YNFKEQ. The CDR3 length is 16 residues. The DNA of the CDR3 is TGTGCCAGCAGCTGGGGGGGCGATCCGAACACCGGGGAGCTGTTTTTT. It yields the protein CASSWGGDPNTGELFF.

Many counts were recorded for this clonotype. A much larger clone lies a single base off, so this may be a read error. The J gene is TRBJ2-7, the V gene TRBV7-8; no firm D call. CDR1 is SGHVS, CDR2 FQNEAQ, per germline. V lost 2 bases and J lost 3, with 14 bases in between. CDR3 size: 15 residues. The CDR3 nucleotides are TGTGCCAGCAGCTTAAGAACAGAGAGACACTACGAGCAGTACTTC. Amino acid sequence: CASSLRTERHYEQYF.

The rearrangement uses TRBV3-1 and TRBJ1-6; the match to TRBD1 covers 9 bases. V was pared by 3 bases and J by 7 bases, with 1 base of the junction left unmatched. This CDR3 has 14 residues. In germline, CDR1 is LGHDT, CDR2 YNNKEL (reference sequence). The CDR3 nucleotides are TGTGCCAGCAGCCACGGACAGGGGAATTCACCCCTCCACTTT. Translating gives CASSHGQGNSPLHF.